Presented here are 10 T cell receptor beta chains from one specimen sequenced in a study of CD8 T cells in Susac syndrome. With random hexamers, reverse transcription was performed on about 0.5 to 1 ug of RNA. From the immunoSEQ multiplex PCR reads, TCRdb called clonotypes with MiXCR, one entry per CDR3 protein. The sample contains 90,000 to 150,000 distinct CDR3 sequences, 85% to 95% of which appear only once. The sequenced sample consisted of CD4+ T cells from PBMCs. The receptor source for this set is a human donor with multiple sclerosis.

The chain links TRBV7-8 to TRBJ2-1; 8 bases are a match to TRBD2. Germline values: CDR1 SGHVS, CDR2 FQNEAQ. Trimming removed 5 bases from V and 1 base from J; junction bases left unmatched: 7. The CDR3 has 16 amino acids. The CDR3 nucleotides are TGTGCCAGCAGCCCGACCGGCGGGGGGTCCTACAATGAGCAGTTCTTC. It codes for CASSPTGGGSYNEQFF.

The V gene is TRBV4-3, the J gene TRBJ2-3, with a weak D call TRBD2 (7 bases). Germline V gene lookup returns CDR1 LGHNA and CDR2 YSLEER. The CDR3 extends over 15 amino acids. Trimming pared 3 bases from V and 3 bases from J, leaving 13 bases between. This CDR3 is CASSQQRGGTDTQYF. DNA for the CDR3: TGCGCCAGCAGCCAGCAGAGGGGGGGAACAGATACGCAGTATTTT.

The chain carries TRBV2 and TRBJ2-1; D perhaps matches TRBD1 (5 bases). Germline V gives CDR1 SNHLY, CDR2 FYNNEI. V lost 8 bases and J 9 bases, leaving 11 bases between the germline ends. The CDR3 runs 11 residues. Here the CDR3 reads CASQVRGEQFF. CDR3 sequence (DNA): TGTGCCAGCCAGGTTAGGGGTGAGCAGTTCTTC.

The chain combines TRBV27 with TRBJ1-2; D is unresolved. Germline CDR1 reads MNHEY; CDR2 reads SMNVEV (reference sequence). Deletions cut 4 bases from V and 4 bases from J, with 7 bases between. The CDR3 extends over 12 amino acids. The CDR3: CASSSWGYGYTF. The DNA for the CDR3 is TGTGCCAGCAGTTCCTGGGGCTATGGCTACACCTTC.

About this clonotype itself: The junction departs from the called germline gene at one end, perhaps through a read error. V gene TRBV2 combines with J gene TRBJ1-2; the D is unclear. This CDR3 is built from 13 residues. From germline, CDR1 is SNHLY and CDR2 FYNNEI. CDR3 DNA: TGTGCCAGCAGGGACCGCTCAGAAGCACGGACGGTCTTC. Protein: CASRDRSEARTVF.

The rearrangement links TRBV2 to TRBJ2-6; unclear D gene. There are 14 residues in the CDR3. The V gene lost 2 bases and the J gene lost 0 bases, with 2 bases spanning the gap. Germline V gene lookup returns CDR1 SNHLY and CDR2 FYNNEI. The CDR3 region is CASSERSGANVLTF. CDR3 DNA: TGTGCCAGCAGTGAACGCTCTGGGGCCAACGTCCTGACTTTC.

Only one count was recorded for this clonotype. This chain links TRBV25-1 with TRBJ2-4, with D perhaps TRBD1 or TRBD2 (5 bases each). Germline V lookup: CDR1 MGHDK, CDR2 SYGVNS. CDR3 length equals 17 residues. V was pared by 0 bases and J by 0 bases, with 12 bases between. As DNA, the CDR3 is TGTGCCAGCAGTGAATACGGGCCAGGGACAGCCAAAAACATTCAGTACTTC. This gives the protein CASSEYGPGTAKNIQYF.

The chain couples TRBV18 to TRBJ1-5; D is ambiguous. The germline V gene has CDR1 KGHSH and CDR2 LQKENI. Trimming removed 5 bases from V and 0 bases from J, with 8 bases in between. The CDR3 has 14 amino acids. As DNA, the CDR3 is TGTGCCAGCTCATCGGGTAATAGCAATCAGCCCCAGCATTTT. This encodes CASSSGNSNQPQHF.

The chain couples TRBV19 to TRBJ1-1, with unresolved D. The germline CDR1 and CDR2 sequences are LNHDA and SQIVND (reference sequence). The CDR3 extends over 13 amino acids. The V and J ends lost 0 bases and 0 bases respectively, with 2 bases between them. This CDR3 reads CASSIEMNTEAFF. The CDR3 DNA reads as TGTGCCAGTAGTATAGAGATGAACACTGAAGCTTTCTTT.

The chain has TRBV20-1 and TRBJ2-2, with D tentatively TRBD1 (5 bases). V gave up 4 bases and J gave up 4 bases, with 13 bases separating them. The CDR3 is 14 residues long. Germline CDR1 is DFQATT and CDR2 is SNEGSKA (reference sequence). Written as DNA, the CDR3 is TGCAGTGCTACCGGACGTAGGGGCACCGGGGAGCTGTTTTTT. Encoded protein: CSATGRRGTGELFF.